This T cell receptor beta chain is drawn from a study of shared clonotypes between healthy human individuals. Sequenced by immunoSEQ multiplex PCR; TCRdb stores in-frame clones only, minus some. Altogether 1.4 million or so clones are present, approximately 98.5% being singletons, with the ten largest covering around 0.33%. The origin of this receptor is a man aged 30 to 45 in good health. The specimen was naive CD4+ T cells sorted from blood. Subset: CD45RA+ positively selected.

CDR3 region: CASSLAGLARGADTQYF. In nucleotides, the CDR3 is TGCGCCAGCAGCTTGGCGGGACTAGCGCGTGGCGCAGATACGCAGTATTTT. The V and J genes are TRBV5-1 and TRBJ2-3; 10 bases are a match to TRBD2. Germline V CDR1 and CDR2: SGHRS, YFSETQ. This CDR3 region has 17 residues. V trimming: 0 bases; J trimming: 4 bases; junction bases outside the gene matches: 8. The full variable domain, completed using reference TRBV5-1 and TRBJ2-3, is KAGVTQTPRYLIKTRGQQVTLSCSPISGHRSVSWYQQTPGQGLQFLFEYFSETQRNKGNFPGRFSGRQFSNSRSEMNVSTLELGDSALYLCASSLAGLARGADTQYFGPGTRLTVL.